The text below deals with one T cell receptor (beta chain). Its antigen is still unknown. PCR primers comprised 60 Vbeta and 13 Jbeta primers. Sequencing was performed with immunoSEQ multiplex PCR; in TCRdb, only in-frame clones are kept and a portion is missing. Here the sample spans 100,000 to 150,000 clones, 78% being singletons. The V end was cut by 6 bases, the J end by 5 bases, with 10 bases between. The CDR3 sequence is 13 residues long. Germline-derived CDR1 and CDR2 are SSHAT and FNYEAQ (reference sequence). This specimen belongs to a study of cytomegalovirus exposure and HLA in healthy donors. Regarding the study as a whole: In terms of immune exposure information, only CMV serostatus was available.

Sequenced input: PBMCs. The chain employs TRBV7-7 and TRBJ2-2; possible D gene TRBD2, 6 bases. This sequence was found in a man aged 30-40 years in good health and CMV-seropositive. The CDR3 region has the DNA TGTGCCAGCAGTACGGGAGTAACCGGGGAGCTGTTTTTT. Its protein is CASSTGVTGELFF.